The present T cell receptor beta chain was sequenced within a study of human T cells and chemical hapten exposure. The time point here: patch test 1, 2 weeks after DPC sensitization. Treatment given: therapeutic diphenylcyclopropenone sensitization with weekly scalp DPC. TCRdb re-analysed the RACE reads in MiXCR, keeping a single row per CDR3 protein. The data show about 340,000 distinct CDR3 sequences, with approximately 6.3% seen just once and about 8% held by the top ten. Trimming removed 3 bases at V and 6 bases at J, with 11 bases between. Germline CDR1 reads SGHTA; CDR2 reads FQGNSA. This CDR3 has 13 amino acids. This clonotype was observed a handful of times.

The sample in question was whole blood, obtained in connection with sensitization to the hapten diphenylcyclopropenone (DPC). V usage is TRBV7-2 and J usage is TRBJ2-5; D may be TRBD1 (6 bases). This receptor was taken from a woman under 30 with alopecia areata. Some clones in this sample may be carry-over from other donors' samples. CDR3 sequence: CASSFSGVKTQYF. In DNA form, the CDR3 reads TGTGCCAGCAGCTTCTCAGGGGTGAAGACCCAGTACTTC.